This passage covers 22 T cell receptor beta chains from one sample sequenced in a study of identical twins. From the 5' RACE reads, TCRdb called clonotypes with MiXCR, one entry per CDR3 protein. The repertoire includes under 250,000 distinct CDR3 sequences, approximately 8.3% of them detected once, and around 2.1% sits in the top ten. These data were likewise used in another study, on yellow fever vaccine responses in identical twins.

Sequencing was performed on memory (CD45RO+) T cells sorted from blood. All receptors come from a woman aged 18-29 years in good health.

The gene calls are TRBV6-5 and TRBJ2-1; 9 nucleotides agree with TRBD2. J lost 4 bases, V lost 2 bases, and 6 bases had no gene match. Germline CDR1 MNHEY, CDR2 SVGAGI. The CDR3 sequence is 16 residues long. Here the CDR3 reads CASSYEGGGAYNEQFF. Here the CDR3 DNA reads TGTGCCAGCAGTTACGAGGGCGGGGGGGCTTACAATGAGCAGTTCTTC.

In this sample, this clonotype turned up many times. This CDR3 reads CASSLGGALNEQFF. CDR3 DNA: TGCGCCAGCAGCTTGGGCGGGGCCCTAAATGAGCAGTTCTTC. The rearrangement uses TRBV5-1 and TRBJ2-1; tentatively, D is TRBD2 (6 bases). The CDR3 has 14 residues. Germline CDR1 SGHRS, CDR2 YFSETQ. Trimming stripped 0 bases from V and 7 bases from J, with 11 bases between.

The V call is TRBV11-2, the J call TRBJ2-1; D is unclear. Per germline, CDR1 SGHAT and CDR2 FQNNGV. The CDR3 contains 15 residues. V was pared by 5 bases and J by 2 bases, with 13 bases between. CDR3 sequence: CASSPPVGAYNEQFF. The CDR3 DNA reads TGTGCCAGCAGCCCTCCGGTTGGGGCCTACAATGAGCAGTTCTTC.

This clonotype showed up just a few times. The chain's CDR3 is CSLRMGTRDERETQYF. The DNA for the CDR3 is TGCAGTTTGAGGATGGGGACTAGAGATGAAAGAGAGACCCAGTACTTC. This rearrangement joins TRBV20-1 to TRBJ2-5; TRBD2 matches 8 bases. CDR1 is DFQATT and CDR2 is SNEGSKA in the germline V gene (reference sequence). Germline trimming cut 8 bases from V and 4 bases from J; bases unmatched to any gene: 18. The CDR3 has 16 residues.

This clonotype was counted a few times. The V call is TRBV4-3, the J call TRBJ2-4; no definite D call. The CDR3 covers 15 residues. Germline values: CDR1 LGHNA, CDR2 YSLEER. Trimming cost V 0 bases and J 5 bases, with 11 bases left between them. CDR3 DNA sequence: TGCGCCAGCAGCCAAGATCTGGGTTTCCAAAACATTCAGTACTTC. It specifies CASSQDLGFQNIQYF.

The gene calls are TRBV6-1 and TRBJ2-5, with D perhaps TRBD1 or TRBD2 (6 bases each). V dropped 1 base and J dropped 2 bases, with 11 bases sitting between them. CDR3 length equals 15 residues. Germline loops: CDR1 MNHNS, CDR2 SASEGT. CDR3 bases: TGTGCCAGCAGTGAAGTGGGGGGCGGTCAAGAGACCCAGTACTTC. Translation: CASSEVGGGQETQYF.

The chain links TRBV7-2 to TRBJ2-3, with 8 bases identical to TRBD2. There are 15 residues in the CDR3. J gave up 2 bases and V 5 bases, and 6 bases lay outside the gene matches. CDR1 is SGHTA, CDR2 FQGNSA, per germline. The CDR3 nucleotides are TGTGCCAGCAGCCGGGAGGGGGGCAACACAGATACGCAGTATTTT. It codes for CASSREGGNTDTQYF.

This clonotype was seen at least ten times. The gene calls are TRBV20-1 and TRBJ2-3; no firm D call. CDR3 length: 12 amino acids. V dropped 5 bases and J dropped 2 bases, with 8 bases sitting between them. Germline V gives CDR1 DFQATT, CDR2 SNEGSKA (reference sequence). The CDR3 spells CSAAGSTDTQYF. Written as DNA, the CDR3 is TGCAGTGCTGCAGGTTCCACAGATACGCAGTATTTT.

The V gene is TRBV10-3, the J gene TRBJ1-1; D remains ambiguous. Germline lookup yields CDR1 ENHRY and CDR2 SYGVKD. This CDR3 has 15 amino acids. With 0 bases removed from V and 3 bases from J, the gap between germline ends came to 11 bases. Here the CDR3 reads CAISESPGMDTEAFF. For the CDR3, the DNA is TGTGCCATCAGTGAGTCGCCGGGGATGGACACTGAAGCTTTCTTT.

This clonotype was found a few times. The CDR3 coding sequence is TGCGCCAGCAGCTTGGGGTCCATACCTAGCACAGATACGCAGTATTTT. It encodes CASSLGSIPSTDTQYF. The genes are TRBV5-1 and TRBJ2-3, with D uncertain. V lost 0 bases and J lost 0, with 11 bases in between. The CDR3 is 16 amino acids. Germline V gene lookup returns CDR1 SGHRS and CDR2 YFSETQ.

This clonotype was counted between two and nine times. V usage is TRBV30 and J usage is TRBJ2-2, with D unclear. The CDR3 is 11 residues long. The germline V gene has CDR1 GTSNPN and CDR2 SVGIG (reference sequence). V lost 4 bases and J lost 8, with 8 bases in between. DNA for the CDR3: TGTGCCTGGAATACTCGAGGGGAGCTGTTTTTT. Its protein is CAWNTRGELFF.

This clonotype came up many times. CDR3 loop: CASKLDPKGAEAFF. Here the CDR3 DNA reads TGCGCCAGCAAACTCGATCCCAAAGGTGCTGAAGCTTTCTTT. The chain couples TRBV10-2 to TRBJ1-1; D is undetermined. The CDR3 extends over 14 amino acids. From germline, CDR1 is WSHSY and CDR2 SAAADI. V was cut by 7 bases and J by 6 bases, with 18 bases left in between.

The CDR3 nucleotides are TGCAGTGCTAGAGCTTTTCGACAGCGCCATCAGCCCCAGCATTTT. Its protein product is CSARAFRQRHQPQHF. This rearrangement joins TRBV20-1 to TRBJ1-5; D possibly corresponds to TRBD1 (5 bases). CDR1 is DFQATT and CDR2 is SNEGSKA in the germline V gene (reference sequence). The V gene lost 1 base and the J gene lost 5 bases, with 15 bases spanning the gap. The CDR3 extends over 15 amino acids.

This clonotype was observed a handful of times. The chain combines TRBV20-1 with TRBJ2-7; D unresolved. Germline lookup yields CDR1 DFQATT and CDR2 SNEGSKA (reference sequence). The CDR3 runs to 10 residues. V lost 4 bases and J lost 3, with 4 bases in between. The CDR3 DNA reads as TGCAGTGCTAAACACTACGAGCAGTACTTC. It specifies CSAKHYEQYF.

Here the CDR3 reads CASGDKSYEQYF. CDR3 nucleotides: TGTGCCAGCGGGGACAAATCCTACGAGCAGTACTTC. The J gene is TRBJ2-7, the V gene TRBV6-2 or TRBV6-3, with D possibly TRBD1 on 6 matching bases. Deletions cut 8 bases from V and 1 base from J, with 9 bases between. The CDR3 length is 12 residues. Germline values: CDR1 MNHEY, CDR2 SVGEGT.

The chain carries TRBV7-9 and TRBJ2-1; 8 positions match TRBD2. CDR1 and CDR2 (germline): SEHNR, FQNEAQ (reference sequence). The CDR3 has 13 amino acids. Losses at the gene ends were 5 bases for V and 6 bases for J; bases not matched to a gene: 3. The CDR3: CASSMAGGNEQFF. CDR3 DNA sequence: TGTGCCAGCAGCATGGCGGGGGGCAATGAGCAGTTCTTC. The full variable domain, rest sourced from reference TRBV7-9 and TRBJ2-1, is DTGVSQNPRHKITKRGQNVTFRCDPISEHNRLYWYRQTLGQGPEFLTYFQNEAQLEKSRLLSDRFSAERPKGSFSTLEIQRTEQGDSAMYLCASSMAGGNEQFFGPGTRLTVL.

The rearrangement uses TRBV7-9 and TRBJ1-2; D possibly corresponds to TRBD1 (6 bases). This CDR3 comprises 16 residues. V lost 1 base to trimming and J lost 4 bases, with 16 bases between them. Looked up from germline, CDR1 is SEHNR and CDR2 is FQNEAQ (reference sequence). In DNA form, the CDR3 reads TGTGCCAGCAGCTTAGAGTTTGGGACAAAAATCTATGGCTACACCTTC. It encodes CASSLEFGTKIYGYTF.

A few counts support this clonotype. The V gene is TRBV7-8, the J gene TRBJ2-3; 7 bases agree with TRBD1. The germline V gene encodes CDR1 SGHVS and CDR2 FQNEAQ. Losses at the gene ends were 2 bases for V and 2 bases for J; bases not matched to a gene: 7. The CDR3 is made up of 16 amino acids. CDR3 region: CASSLLVQGVTDTQYF. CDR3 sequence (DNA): TGTGCCAGCAGCTTATTAGTGCAGGGGGTCACAGATACGCAGTATTTT.

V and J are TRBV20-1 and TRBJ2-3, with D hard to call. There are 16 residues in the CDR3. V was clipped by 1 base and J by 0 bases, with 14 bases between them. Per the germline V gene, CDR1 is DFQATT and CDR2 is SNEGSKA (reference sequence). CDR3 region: CSARGPLSFSTDTQYF. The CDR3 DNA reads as TGCAGTGCTAGAGGTCCGCTGTCTTTTAGCACAGATACGCAGTATTTT.

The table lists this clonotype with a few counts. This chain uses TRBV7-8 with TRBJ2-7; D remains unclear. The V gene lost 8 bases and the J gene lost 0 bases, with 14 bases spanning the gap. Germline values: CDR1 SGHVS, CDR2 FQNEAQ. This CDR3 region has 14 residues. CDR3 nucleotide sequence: TGTGCCAGCTCAATCCAAGGCAGCTCCTACGAGCAGTACTTC. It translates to CASSIQGSSYEQYF.

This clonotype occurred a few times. The CDR3 sequence: CSARGGGSYEQYF. In nucleotides, the CDR3 is TGCAGTGCTAGAGGGGGGGGCTCCTACGAGCAGTACTTC. V and J are TRBV20-1 and TRBJ2-7; 7 bases map to TRBD2. The V gene end was trimmed by 1 base and the J gene end by 0 bases; junction bases not matched to a gene: 0. In germline, CDR1 is DFQATT, CDR2 SNEGSKA (reference sequence). There are 13 residues in the CDR3.

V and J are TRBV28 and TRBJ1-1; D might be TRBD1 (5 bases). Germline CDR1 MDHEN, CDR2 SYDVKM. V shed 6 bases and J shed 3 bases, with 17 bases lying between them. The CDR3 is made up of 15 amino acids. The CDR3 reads CASRLNRLRDTEAFF. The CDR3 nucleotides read TGTGCCAGCAGGCTAAACAGGCTCAGGGACACTGAAGCTTTCTTT.